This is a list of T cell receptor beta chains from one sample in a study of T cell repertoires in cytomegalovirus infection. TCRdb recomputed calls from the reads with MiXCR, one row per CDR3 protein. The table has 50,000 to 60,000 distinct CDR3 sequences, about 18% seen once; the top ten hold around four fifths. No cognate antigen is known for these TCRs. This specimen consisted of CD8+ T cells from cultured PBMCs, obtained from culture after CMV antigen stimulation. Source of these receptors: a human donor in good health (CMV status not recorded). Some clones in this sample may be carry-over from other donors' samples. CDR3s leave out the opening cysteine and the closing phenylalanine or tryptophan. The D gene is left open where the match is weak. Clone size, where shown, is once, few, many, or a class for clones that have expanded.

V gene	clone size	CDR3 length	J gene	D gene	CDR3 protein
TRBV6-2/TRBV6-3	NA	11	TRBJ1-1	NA	ASSYSWSFEAF
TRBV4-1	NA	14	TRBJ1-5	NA	ASSLSGGDGNQPQH
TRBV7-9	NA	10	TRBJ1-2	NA	ASSFEDYGYT
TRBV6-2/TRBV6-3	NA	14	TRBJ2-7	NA	ASSPLAGILRYEQY
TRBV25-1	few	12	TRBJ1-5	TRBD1	ASSVSQGGQPQH
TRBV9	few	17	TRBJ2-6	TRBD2	ASSVYLGRGVPGANVLT
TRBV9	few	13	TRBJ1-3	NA	ASSEAGYPGNTIY
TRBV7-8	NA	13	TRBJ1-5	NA	ASSSRDIYYQPQH
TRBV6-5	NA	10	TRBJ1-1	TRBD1	ASSRTGLEAF
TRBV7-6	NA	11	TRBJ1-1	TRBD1	ASSRDSRTEAF
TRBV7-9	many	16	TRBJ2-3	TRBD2	ASSFEKRGATRTDTQY
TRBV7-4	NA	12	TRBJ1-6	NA	ASSPVADNSPLH
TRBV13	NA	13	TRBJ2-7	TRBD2	ASSGGVRSSYEQY
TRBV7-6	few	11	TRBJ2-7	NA	ASSLEGTLEQY
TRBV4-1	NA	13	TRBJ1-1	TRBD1	ASSQDSGGNTEAF
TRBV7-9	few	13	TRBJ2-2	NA	ASSPPLLVTGELF
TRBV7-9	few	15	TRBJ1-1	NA	ASSFFPRQAMNTEAF
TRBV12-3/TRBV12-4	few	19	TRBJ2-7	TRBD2	ASSLAGLGLAGLHLHYEQY
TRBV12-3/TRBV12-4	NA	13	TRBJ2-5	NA	ASSLVKSVQETQY
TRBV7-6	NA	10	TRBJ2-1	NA	ASSQESNEQF
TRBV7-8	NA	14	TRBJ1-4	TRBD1	ASSSEPGTAQWGMF
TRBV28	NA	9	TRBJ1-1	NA	ASSPNTEAF
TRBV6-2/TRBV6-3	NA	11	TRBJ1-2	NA	ASSYGRGDGYT
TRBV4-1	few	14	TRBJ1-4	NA	ASSPTGTLRNEKLF
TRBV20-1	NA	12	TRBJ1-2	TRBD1	SAWDRGRENGYT
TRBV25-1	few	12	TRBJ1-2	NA	ASVGGTFHYGYT
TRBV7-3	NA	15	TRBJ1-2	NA	ASSLRSGDGTNYGYT
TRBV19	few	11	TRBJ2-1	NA	ASSMPGITEQF
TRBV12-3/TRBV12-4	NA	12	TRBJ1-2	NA	ASSKKAGEDGYT
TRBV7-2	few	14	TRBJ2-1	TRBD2	ASSLNSGGAVDEQF
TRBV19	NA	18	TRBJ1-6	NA	ASSTRGSRDQIFYNSPLH
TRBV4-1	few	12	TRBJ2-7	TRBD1	ASSPRTGTYEQY
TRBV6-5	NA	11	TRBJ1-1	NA	ASSYGWDTEAF
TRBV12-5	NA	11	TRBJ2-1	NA	ASGSPFYNEQF
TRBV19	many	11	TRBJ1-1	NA	ASEVGGSTEAF
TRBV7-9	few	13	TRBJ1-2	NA	ASSPPTTHNYGYT
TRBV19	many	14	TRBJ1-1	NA	ASSSVRQTLNTEAF
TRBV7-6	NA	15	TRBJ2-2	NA	ASSLQRIGSAGGELF
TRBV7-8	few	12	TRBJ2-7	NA	ASSLEGFSYEQY
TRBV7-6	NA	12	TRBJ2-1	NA	ASSLTGAGNEQF
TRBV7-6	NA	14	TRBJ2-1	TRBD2	ASSLEGGGAGNEQF
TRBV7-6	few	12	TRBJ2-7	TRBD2	ASSLAGRDYEQY
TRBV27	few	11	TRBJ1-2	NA	ASSLYPGRGYT
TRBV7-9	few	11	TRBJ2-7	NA	ASSLRGNYEQY
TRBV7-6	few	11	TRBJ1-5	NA	ASSKTGYQPQH
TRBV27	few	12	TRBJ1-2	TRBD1	ASSPEYRGRGYT
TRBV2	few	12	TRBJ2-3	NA	ASLYPAVTDTQY
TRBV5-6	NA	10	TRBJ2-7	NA	ASSWSSYEQY
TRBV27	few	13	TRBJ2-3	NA	ASRKALYSTDTQY
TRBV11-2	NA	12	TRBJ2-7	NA	ASSLDNGGREQY
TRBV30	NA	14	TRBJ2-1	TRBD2	AWRPSTSGGADEQF
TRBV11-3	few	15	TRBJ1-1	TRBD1	ASSSEGTGVWNTEAF
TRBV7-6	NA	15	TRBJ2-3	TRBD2	ASSLGTSGGALDTQY